This TCR beta chain is drawn from a study of blood T cell repertoires in COVID-19. Looking at the study overall: Material from acute and convalescent COVID-19 was sourced from the United States, Italy and Spain. Sample material is recorded as cDNA or gDNA derived from T cells, B-cell-depleted T cells, or PBMCs.

Under the authors' procedure: From reference gene primer amplification, estimates of nucleated cell counts were derived. Data came from immunoSEQ multiplex PCR; TCRdb stores just in-frame clones and leaves some out. Clonal size and the V and J genes are those of that table, whereas D and trimming came from the DNA. The profile shows about 190,000 clones, approximately 86% of them singletons. This CDR3 has 15 amino acids. Trimming cost V 7 bases and J 4 bases, with 19 bases left between them. Germline V gene sequence: CDR1 MDHEN, CDR2 SYDVKM. The sample was peripheral blood. This receptor was identified in a man aged 25-45 years with acute or convalescent COVID-19. V gene TRBV28 combines with J gene TRBJ1-1; D may be TRBD1 (6 bases). The CDR3 region has the DNA TGTGCCAGCAATTATCCCGGGACATACGGCACTGAAGCTTTCTTT. Amino acids: CASNYPGTYGTEAFF.